The source of this T cell receptor (beta chain) is a study of cytomegalovirus exposure and HLA in healthy donors. CDR3 length: 12 amino acids. Germline assignment: CDR1 SEHNR and CDR2 FQNEAQ (reference sequence). Trimming stripped 5 bases from V and 7 bases from J, with 6 bases between. In the case of this clone: Its matching antigen is unknown.

Findings and limits, study-wide: Earlier analysis looked at TCR beta V segments, and most were productive about 90% or about 30% of the time. Based on reports, TCR beta sequences accurately predicted HLA-A and HLA-B alleles for most subjects.

In the PCR, 60 Vbeta and 13 Jbeta primers were used. Some clones are missing from TCRdb's copy, which holds only in-frame ones; the method was immunoSEQ multiplex PCR. Of 100,000 to 150,000 clones listed, 65% to 80% are singletons. The sequenced sample was PBMCs. This clonotype was sampled from a young man in good health and CMV-seronegative. The chain recombines TRBV7-9 with TRBJ1-6, with D maybe TRBD1 (5 bases). This chain's CDR3 is CASSPGNSPLHF. The CDR3 DNA is TGTGCCAGCAGCCCAGGGAATTCACCCCTCCACTTT.